This entry lists 31 T cell receptor beta chains sequenced from one sample in a study of OX40 agonist ivuxolimab in advanced cancers. TCRdb's copy holds only in-frame clones and misses some; the assay was immunoSEQ multiplex PCR. The table includes 90,000 or so clones, roughly 90% detected once. Source: CD4+ or CD8+ T cells sorted from blood, taken in a trial of the OX40 agonist ivuxolimab. The receptors come from an adult with an advanced solid tumor such as melanoma, head and neck, liver or kidney cancer.

V is TRBV13 and J is TRBJ1-4, with D tentatively TRBD1 (5 bases). Trimming left V 5 bases short and J 8 bases short, with 24 bases between. Germline V gene lookup returns CDR1 PRHDT and CDR2 FYEKMQ (reference sequence). The CDR3 length is 17 residues. CDR3 DNA: TGTGCCAGCAGCAGGCGGGACGGCTCTCGGGGATACGAAAAACTGTTTTTT. This translates into CASSRRDGSRGYEKLFF.

The chain links TRBV7-3 to TRBJ2-1, with 9 bases matching TRBD2. The CDR3 covers 14 residues. Germline CDR1 and CDR2: SGHTA and FQGTGA. The V and J ends lost 2 bases and 9 bases, in that order; junction bases with no gene match: 5. CDR3 sequence reads: CASSLGLAGSEQFF. Here the CDR3 DNA reads TGTGCCAGCAGCTTAGGGCTAGCGGGGTCTGAGCAGTTCTTC.

The CDR3 sequence: CASSYSGTEKLFF. The CDR3 coding sequence is TGTGCCAGCAGTTACTCAGGGACTGAAAAACTGTTTTTT. This chain joins TRBV6-5 and TRBJ1-4; D might be TRBD1 (5 bases). Trimming stripped 0 bases from V and 7 bases from J, with 6 bases between. Per germline, CDR1 MNHEY and CDR2 SVGAGI. This CDR3 spans 13 amino acids.

The V call is TRBV7-9, the J call TRBJ2-7, with 12 bases that match TRBD2. V trimming: 4 bases; J trimming: 3 bases; junction bases outside the gene matches: 7. The CDR3 length is 16 residues. Germline CDR1 is SEHNR and CDR2 is FQNEAQ (reference sequence). The CDR3 sequence: CASSSSGLAGHYEQYF. The CDR3 DNA reads TGTGCCAGCAGCTCCTCGGGACTAGCGGGCCACTACGAGCAGTACTTC. The full variable domain, with the rest looked up from reference TRBV7-9 and TRBJ2-7, is DTGVSQNPRHKITKRGQNVTFRCDPISEHNRLYWYRQTLGQGPEFLTYFQNEAQLEKSRLLSDRFSAERPKGSFSTLEIQRTEQGDSAMYLCASSSSGLAGHYEQYFGPGTRLTVT.

The CDR3 DNA sequence: TGTGCCAGCAGGTGGTACACCGGGGAGCTGTTTTTT. Amino acids: CASRWYTGELFF. The chain employs TRBV28 and TRBJ2-2; unclear D gene. The germline V and J ends were trimmed by 6 bases and 3 bases, with 5 bases remaining between them. Germline V gene data show CDR1 as MDHEN and CDR2 as SYDVKM. The CDR3 is 12 residues long.

This sequence joins TRBV6-1 and TRBJ1-1; tentatively, D is TRBD1 (6 bases). CDR1 and CDR2 (germline): MNHNS, SASEGT. The CDR3 is 14 residues long. V lost 5 bases to trimming and J lost 0 bases, with 10 bases between them. The CDR3: CASSNRDMNTEAFF. Written as DNA, the CDR3 is TGTGCCAGCAGTAACAGGGATATGAACACTGAAGCTTTCTTT.

This clone was detected once. V gene TRBV5-4 combines with J gene TRBJ1-1, with 7 bases that match TRBD1. The V segment lost 4 bases and the J segment 6 bases; nucleotides outside the gene matches: 15. Germline V gives CDR1 SGHNT, CDR2 YYREEE (reference sequence). The CDR3 is 16 amino acids. Here the CDR3 DNA reads TGTGCCAGCAGCCCACGACAGGGAAGGGGGATCCCTGAAGCTTTCTTT. Protein: CASSPRQGRGIPEAFF.

The chain recombines TRBV10-2 with TRBJ2-1; D ambiguous. Germline CDR1 WSHSY, CDR2 SAAADI. V shed 2 bases and J shed 12 bases, with 11 bases lying between them. This CDR3 has 12 amino acids. CDR3 residues: CASSEERRVQFF. The CDR3 nucleotides are TGCGCCAGCAGTGAGGAGAGAAGGGTGCAGTTCTTC.

CDR3 sequence: CASSFSRSGGQDTQYF. The CDR3 nucleotides read TGCGCCAGCAGCTTCTCTCGCTCCGGGGGGCAGGATACGCAGTATTTT. V is TRBV5-1 and J is TRBJ2-3; possible D gene TRBD2, 7 bases. Germline lookup yields CDR1 SGHRS and CDR2 YFSETQ. V was pared by 2 bases and J by 6 bases, with 19 bases between. There are 16 residues in the CDR3.

A few counts support this clone. The V gene is TRBV4-2, the J gene TRBJ2-7; 9 nucleotides align to TRBD1. The CDR3 spans 16 residues. The trim removed 0 bases at V and 3 bases at J, leaving 6 bases unmatched. Germline V gene lookup returns CDR1 LGHNA and CDR2 YNFKEQ. CDR3 DNA sequence: TGTGCCAGCAGCCAAGAACGGACAGGGGATATCTACGAGCAGTACTTC. It specifies CASSQERTGDIYEQYF.

The rearrangement uses TRBV14 and TRBJ1-1; TRBD1 matches at 7 bases. This CDR3 has 14 amino acids. CDR1 and CDR2 (germline): SGHDN, FVKESK. Trimming took 8 bases from V and 1 from J; bases not matched to a gene: 7. CDR3 sequence: CASARTGKNTEAFF. CDR3 bases: TGTGCCAGCGCCAGGACAGGAAAGAACACTGAAGCTTTCTTT. Together with reference TRBV14 and TRBJ1-1, the CDR3 gives the full variable domain: EAGVTQFPSHSVIEKGQTVTLRCDPISGHDNLYWYRRVMGKEIKFLLHFVKESKQDESGMPNNRFLAERTGGTYSTLKVQPAELEDSGVYFCASARTGKNTEAFFGQGTRLTVV.

The chain has TRBV10-2 and TRBJ2-5, with D possibly being TRBD1 or TRBD2 (5 bases each). V was pared by 4 bases and J by 5 bases, with 14 bases between. The CDR3 sequence is 14 residues long. Germline-derived CDR1 and CDR2 are WSHSY and SAAADI. The CDR3: CASSVIGGPETQYF. CDR3 coding DNA: TGCGCCAGCAGTGTTATTGGGGGTCCGGAGACCCAGTACTTC.

In its sample, this clone was seen once. For the CDR3, the DNA is TGTGCCAGCAGCCCAGCCCCACTAGCGGGCTACAATGAGCAGTTCTTC. It specifies CASSPAPLAGYNEQFF. The chain combines TRBV7-2 with TRBJ2-1, with 9 bases identical to TRBD2. The CDR3 has 16 amino acids. Germline V gene lookup returns CDR1 SGHTA and CDR2 FQGNSA. After removal of 5 bases from V and 3 bases from J, the junction contained 8 bases not matched to a gene.

The CDR3, as DNA: TGTGCCAGCAGAAAAGACAGCACTGAAGCTTTCTTT. Its translation is CASRKDSTEAFF. The chain carries TRBV27 and TRBJ1-1; D is perhaps TRBD1 (5 bases). The CDR3 contains 12 residues. CDR1 MNHEY and CDR2 SMNVEV come from the germline V gene (reference sequence). V gave up 6 bases and J gave up 4 bases, with 9 bases separating them.

This rearrangement joins TRBV7-3 to TRBJ2-7; either TRBD1 or TRBD2 may supply D (5 bases each). CDR1 is SGHTA, CDR2 FQGTGA, per germline. The CDR3 covers 15 residues. V lost 3 bases and J lost 7, with 19 bases in between. The CDR3 region is CASSLTNKRGEEQYF. CDR3 coding DNA: TGTGCCAGCAGCTTGACAAATAAGAGGGGCGAAGAGCAGTACTTC. Full variable domain (outside the CDR3, taken from reference TRBV7-3 and TRBJ2-7): GAGVSQTPSNKVTEKGKYVELRCDPISGHTALYWYRQSLGQGPEFLIYFQGTGAADDSGLPNDRFFAVRPEGSVSTLKIQRTERGDSAVYLCASSLTNKRGEEQYFGPGTRLTVT.

The chain has TRBV5-4 and TRBJ2-5; 9 bases align to TRBD2. CDR1 and CDR2 (germline): SGHNT, YYREEE (reference sequence). Unmatched junction bases numbered 10, after V lost 2 bases and J lost 5 bases. This CDR3 comprises 16 residues. The CDR3 DNA sequence: TGTGCCAGCAGCTTTCTCTCTAGCGGGAAAGCTGAGACCCAGTACTTC. Protein: CASSFLSSGKAETQYF.

This clone was seen just once. The genes are TRBV6-1 and TRBJ1-5; the D gene is possibly TRBD1 (5 bases). V shed 6 bases and J shed 3 bases, with 15 bases lying between them. The germline CDR1 and CDR2 sequences are MNHNS and SASEGT. CDR3 size: 15 residues. CDR3 nucleotide sequence: TGTGCCAGCAGGCGGACAAGCTGGGCCAATCAGCCCCAGCATTTT. Protein product: CASRRTSWANQPQHF.

The rearrangement joins TRBV28 to TRBJ1-3, with 8 positions matching TRBD1. V shed 5 bases, J shed 7 bases, and the junction held 7 bases outside the gene matches. The germline CDR1 and CDR2 sequences are MDHEN and SYDVKM. The CDR3 covers 14 residues. DNA of the CDR3: TGTGCCAGCAGTCTGTGGACAGGGAGGAACACCATATATTTT. Protein product: CASSLWTGRNTIYF.

The chain employs TRBV7-8 and TRBJ2-7, with D uncertain. With 5 bases removed from V and 5 bases from J, the gap between germline ends came to 13 bases. Germline lookup yields CDR1 SGHVS and CDR2 FQNEAQ. There are 13 residues in the CDR3. The CDR3: CASSLTRQDEQYF. In DNA, the CDR3 is TGTGCCAGCAGCCTTACCAGACAAGACGAGCAGTACTTC. Full variable domain (rest looked up from reference TRBV7-8 and TRBJ2-7): GAGVSQSPRYKVAKRGQDVALRCDPISGHVSLFWYQQALGQGPEFLTYFQNEAQLDKSGLPSDRFFAERPEGSVSTLKIQRTQQEDSAVYLCASSLTRQDEQYFGPGTRLTVT.

The chain uses TRBV6-4 and TRBJ2-1, with TRBD2 as a possible D gene (7 bases). V lost 1 base and J lost 8, with 12 bases in between. The CDR3 loop spans 14 amino acids. CDR1 is MRHNA, CDR2 SNTAGT, per germline. The CDR3 DNA reads TGTGCCAGCAGTGACTGGGGGGGCAGCGATGAGCAGTTCTTC. Protein: CASSDWGGSDEQFF.

V and J are TRBV30 and TRBJ1-5, with unresolved D. V was trimmed by 0 bases and J by 5 bases, leaving 14 bases between them. CDR1 is GTSNPN, CDR2 SVGIG, per germline (reference sequence). This CDR3 comprises 15 residues. The CDR3 loop is CAWSVRISGDQPQHF. Here the CDR3 DNA reads TGTGCCTGGAGTGTTCGGATAAGTGGAGATCAGCCCCAGCATTTT. The full variable domain, rest sourced from reference TRBV30 and TRBJ1-5, is SQTIHQWPATLVQPVGSPLSLECTVEGTSNPNLYWYRQAAGRGLQLLFYSVGIGQISSEVPQNLSASRPQDRQFILSSKKLLLSDSGFYLCAWSVRISGDQPQHFGDGTRLSIL.

The gene calls are TRBV11-3 and TRBJ2-1; D gene unclear. The germline V gene has CDR1 SGHNT and CDR2 YENEEA. V was clipped by 0 bases and J by 6 bases, with 3 bases between them. The CDR3 consists of 12 residues. This CDR3 reads CASSLDINEQFF. In nucleotides, the CDR3 is TGTGCCAGCAGCTTAGATATCAATGAGCAGTTCTTC.

The chain uses TRBV5-1 and TRBJ2-1, with 8 bases identical to TRBD2. V shed 3 bases and J 7 bases; nucleotides not matched to a gene: 12. The CDR3 spans 16 residues. From germline, CDR1 is SGHRS and CDR2 YFSETQ. CDR3 nucleotides: TGCGCCAGCAGCTGGGGGTCGGGAGGGCCTGGGAATGAGCAGTTCTTC. Protein: CASSWGSGGPGNEQFF.

The V gene is TRBV4-1, the J gene TRBJ1-5; tentative D call: TRBD1 (5 bases). Germline V CDR1 and CDR2: MGHRA, YSYEKL. The CDR3 loop spans 15 amino acids. V lost 0 bases to trimming and J lost 2 bases, with 8 bases between them. The CDR3 protein is CASSQDGGGNQPQHF. The CDR3 bases are TGCGCCAGCAGCCAAGATGGGGGTGGCAATCAGCCCCAGCATTTT.

This clone was detected once. The chain employs TRBV5-1 and TRBJ2-2, with TRBD2 identical over 8 bases. V lost 4 bases to trimming and J lost 7 bases; unmatched junction nucleotides: 15. This CDR3 comprises 17 residues. The germline V gene encodes CDR1 SGHRS and CDR2 YFSETQ. The CDR3 DNA reads as TGCGCCAGCAGCGTGCGAATTACGACGGGAGGGCACGGGGAGCTGTTTTTT. Protein sequence: CASSVRITTGGHGELFF.

The chain employs TRBV7-2 and TRBJ1-3; the D gene is possibly TRBD1 (6 bases). The CDR3 is 14 amino acids. Germline V gives CDR1 SGHTA, CDR2 FQGNSA. Trimming left V 6 bases short and J 4 bases short, with 13 bases between. The CDR3 region is CASRLGGDGNTIYF. CDR3 nucleotides: TGTGCCAGCAGGCTGGGGGGCGACGGAAACACCATATATTTT.

The rearrangement links TRBV5-1 to TRBJ2-7, with TRBD1 matching over 8 bases. Losses at the gene ends were 4 bases for V and 3 bases for J; bases not matched to a gene: 6. The germline gives CDR1 SGHRS, CDR2 YFSETQ. CDR3 length: 14 amino acids. The CDR3 region is CASSPGQEFYEQYF. The CDR3 DNA is TGCGCCAGCAGCCCGGGACAGGAGTTCTACGAGCAGTACTTC.

This clone was counted a few times. The chain couples TRBV5-1 to TRBJ1-2; D is unclear. From germline, CDR1 is SGHRS and CDR2 YFSETQ. Trimming took off 4 bases at V and 0 bases at J, with 7 bases between the two ends. CDR3 length equals 13 residues. In DNA, the CDR3 is TGCGCCAGCAGCCCTACTGCTAACTATGGCTACACCTTC. This gives the protein CASSPTANYGYTF.

This clone was observed a handful of times. V is TRBV19 and J is TRBJ1-2; TRBD1 aligns across 7 bases. The CDR3 is made up of 13 amino acids. CDR1 LNHDA and CDR2 SQIVND come from the germline V gene (reference sequence). Unmatched junction bases numbered 4, after V lost 6 bases and J lost 3 bases. CDR3 residues: CASRQGMDYGYTF. The DNA for the CDR3 is TGTGCCAGTAGACAGGGGATGGACTATGGCTACACCTTC.

The V gene is TRBV11-3, the J gene TRBJ2-2; TRBD2 aligns across 10 bases. CDR3 length: 16 residues. With 4 bases clipped from V and 3 bases from J, the junction kept 5 bases outside the gene matches. The germline V gene has CDR1 SGHNT and CDR2 YENEEA. In DNA form, the CDR3 reads TGTGCCAGCAGCTCCATAGCGGGAGGCTACACCGGGGAGCTGTTTTTT. Residues: CASSSIAGGYTGELFF.

V gene TRBV9 combines with J gene TRBJ2-1, with D possibly TRBD2 on 5 matching bases. The ends were cut back, 0 bases at V and 8 bases at J, with 12 bases in the middle. The CDR3 is 14 residues long. Germline-derived CDR1 and CDR2 are SGDLS and YYNGEE. CDR3 in DNA: TGTGCCAGCAGCGTAGAAGTAGCGAGAGATGAGCAGTTCTTC. Its protein product is CASSVEVARDEQFF.